The following is a TCR beta chain sequence with its context. Its antigen is not identified. Trimming took off 3 bases at V and 5 bases at J, with 13 bases between the two ends. This CDR3 region has 14 residues. In germline, CDR1 is SGHAT, CDR2 FQNNGV. These data come from a study of T cell responses to AZD1222 COVID-19 vaccine. Study-level results: The repertoires were collected only after the peak T cell response.

Repertoires were generated with immunoSEQ multiplex PCR, while TCRdb's copy carries only in-frame clones and drops some. Among some 98,000 clones listed, approximately 84% were seen once. The genes are TRBV11-2 and TRBJ2-5; D perhaps matches TRBD1 (6 bases). The specimen was peripheral blood, collected 28 days after the second AZD1222 dose. This clonotype originated in an adult who received the AZD1222 COVID-19 vaccine. The DNA for the CDR3 is TGTGCCAGCAGCTTGCCAGGGGTGTGGGAGACCCAGTACTTC. Translating it yields CASSLPGVWETQYF.